Listed below are T cell receptor beta chains from one sample, sequenced in a study of T cells after yellow fever vaccination. One entry per CDR3 protein results from TCRdb running MiXCR on the 5' RACE reads. The sample holds about 340,000 distinct CDR3 sequences; 8.5% to 10% are singletons and the top ten take about a sixth. Sequences were derived from PBMCs, sampled on the day of the first yellow fever vaccination. These TCRs come from a man younger than 35 who received the YFV17D yellow fever vaccine. CDR3s include the opening cysteine and the closing phenylalanine or tryptophan. D genes are given only for firm matches. Rows may omit the clone size; those that give it use once, few, many or a size class.

d_gene,j_gene,v_gene,abundance,CDR3aa,CDR3nt
TRBD1,TRBJ1-5,TRBV7-2,.,CASSKDRNSNQPQHF,TGTGCCAGCAGCAAGGACAGGAATAGCAATCAGCCCCAGCATTTT
.,TRBJ2-4,TRBV12-3/TRBV12-4,many,CASSFRTGASVQYF,TGTGCCAGCAGTTTCAGAACAGGGGCTAGCGTTCAGTACTTC
.,TRBJ2-7,TRBV6-2/TRBV6-3,few,CASSYGGSSHEQYF,TGTGCCAGCAGTTACGGGGGCAGCTCCCACGAGCAGTACTTC
.,TRBJ2-1,TRBV20-1,few,CSAPRGGGDYNEQFF,TGCAGTGCGCCTAGGGGAGGGGGGGACTACAATGAGCAGTTCTTC
.,TRBJ2-2,TRBV9,.,CASSPLRGAGTGELFF,TGTGCCAGCAGCCCCCTTAGGGGGGCGGGCACCGGGGAGCTGTTTTTT
TRBD1,TRBJ2-4,TRBV27,many,CASSLLDRGNPNIQYF,TGTGCCAGCAGTTTGTTGGACAGGGGGAATCCAAACATTCAGTACTTC
.,TRBJ1-2,TRBV18,few,CASSEDRYGYTF,TGTGCCAGCTCAGAAGACAGATATGGCTACACCTTC
.,TRBJ1-1,TRBV10-3,.,CAISEPFF,TGTGCCATCAGCGAGCCTTTCTTT
.,TRBJ2-1,TRBV29-1,few,CSVVPLLVGTNNEQFF,TGCAGCGTTGTGCCCCTCTTGGTTGGGACCAACAATGAGCAGTTCTTC
.,TRBJ2-5,TRBV4-1,few,CASSPLTSPPFQETQYF,TGCGCCAGCAGCCCCCTGACATCTCCCCCCTTTCAAGAGACCCAGTACTTC
TRBD1,TRBJ2-2,TRBV6-1,.,CASRGQGNTGELFF,TGTGCCAGCAGAGGACAGGGGAACACCGGGGAGCTGTTTTTT
.,TRBJ2-2,TRBV4-3,few,CASSQDLTGELFF,TGCGCCAGCAGCCAGGATTTGACCGGGGAGCTGTTTTTT
.,TRBJ1-1,TRBV29-1,many,CSVEEGTNTEAFF,TGCAGCGTTGAGGAGGGAACGAACACTGAAGCTTTCTTT
.,TRBJ1-4,TRBV3-1,many,CASSHRDNEKLFF,TGTGCCAGCAGCCACCGGGATAATGAAAAACTGTTTTTT
.,TRBJ2-7,TRBV5-1,few,CASSLGGSRGSYEQYF,TGCGCCAGCAGCTTGGGCGGCTCCAGGGGATCCTACGAGCAGTACTTC
.,TRBJ1-1,TRBV29-1,.,CSGRTGRYTEAFF,TGCAGCGGACGAACGGGACGGTACACTGAAGCTTTCTTT
.,TRBJ2-5,TRBV20-1,few,CSAVTWTAQETQYF,TGCAGTGCTGTGACTTGGACAGCTCAAGAGACCCAGTACTTC
.,TRBJ2-4,TRBV6-1,many,CASSGAVRGLAKNIQYF,TGTGCCAGCAGTGGCGCTGTCCGGGGCCTAGCCAAAAACATTCAGTACTTC
.,TRBJ2-1,TRBV7-2,.,CASSSATTPVFF,TGTGCCAGCAGCAGTGCGACAACCCCCGTATTCTTC
.,TRBJ2-5,TRBV3-1,.,CASSPPRGALEETQYF,TGTGCCAGCAGCCCCCCCAGGGGGGCGCTGGAGGAGACCCAGTACTTC
.,TRBJ1-1,TRBV12-3/TRBV12-4,.,CASSPSEGANTEAFF,TGTGCCAGCAGCCCCAGCGAAGGGGCGAACACTGAAGCTTTCTTT
.,TRBJ2-2,TRBV2,few,CASSVLGSTADGAGELFF,TGTGCCAGCAGTGTGTTGGGCAGTACAGCAGACGGGGCCGGGGAGCTGTTTTTT
.,TRBJ2-7,TRBV7-8,.,CASSLAGTGFYEQYF,TGTGCCAGCAGCTTAGCCGGAACGGGCTTTTACGAGCAGTACTTC
.,TRBJ1-1,TRBV12-3/TRBV12-4,.,CASSPSLRQIQGAFF,TGTGCCAGCAGTCCGTCCCTTAGACAGATACAAGGAGCTTTCTTT
TRBD1,TRBJ1-5,TRBV5-8,few,CASSDRESNQPQHF,TGTGCCAGCAGCGACAGGGAAAGCAATCAGCCCCAGCATTTT
.,TRBJ2-1,TRBV6-6,.,CASSYSDWDEQFF,TGTGCCAGCAGTTACTCTGACTGGGATGAGCAGTTCTTC
TRBD1,TRBJ1-5,TRBV19,few,CASGTEYQPQHF,TGTGCCAGCGGGACAGAATATCAGCCCCAGCATTTT
.,TRBJ1-5,TRBV2,.,CASRDPGRANQPQHF,TGTGCCAGCAGAGACCCTGGACGGGCAAATCAGCCCCAGCATTTT
TRBD1,TRBJ1-1,TRBV10-3,few,CAIRPGQGTLNTEAFF,TGTGCCATCAGGCCGGGACAGGGGACATTGAACACTGAAGCTTTCTTT
.,TRBJ1-5,TRBV27,.,CASSLYGGTNQPQHF,TGTGCCAGCAGTTTATATGGGGGCACCAATCAGCCCCAGCATTTT
.,TRBJ1-1,TRBV29-1,few,CSVEDYRDPEAFF,TGCAGCGTTGAAGATTATAGGGACCCTGAAGCTTTCTTT
.,TRBJ1-6,TRBV7-2,.,CASSLWVQERLHF,TGTGCCAGCAGCTTATGGGTACAGGAGCGCCTCCACTTT
TRBD1,TRBJ2-7,TRBV6-5,few,CASSHTGDSYEQYF,TGTGCCAGCAGTCACACAGGGGACTCCTACGAGCAGTACTTC
.,TRBJ2-2,TRBV13,many,CASSLPGGELFF,TGTGCCAGCAGCCTCCCTGGGGGGGAGCTGTTTTTT
.,TRBJ2-1,TRBV23-1,.,CASSGPPRGRIDNEQFF,TGCGCCAGCAGCGGCCCTCCGAGGGGAAGAATCGACAATGAGCAGTTCTTC
.,TRBJ2-5,TRBV7-2,.,CASSLVYAQGETQYF,TGTGCCAGCAGCTTAGTGTACGCCCAGGGAGAGACCCAGTACTTC
.,TRBJ2-1,TRBV6-6,.,CASSSGFLGFF,TGTGCCAGCAGTTCAGGGTTTTTGGGGTTCTTC
.,TRBJ1-2,TRBV7-9,few,CASSFVGEEDNYGYTF,TGTGCCAGCAGCTTCGTCGGGGAGGAGGATAACTATGGCTACACCTTC
.,TRBJ1-5,TRBV28,many,CASRQGSNQPQHF,TGTGCCAGCAGACAGGGTAGCAATCAGCCCCAGCATTTT
.,TRBJ2-3,TRBV29-1,few,CSVRRGGDTQYF,TGCAGCGTCCGGAGAGGGGGAGATACGCAGTATTTT
TRBD2,TRBJ2-7,TRBV5-1,.,CASSSTSGGAWEQYF,TGCGCCAGCAGCAGCACTAGCGGGGGGGCCTGGGAGCAGTACTTC
TRBD2,TRBJ2-5,TRBV12-3/TRBV12-4,.,CASSLASGALQETQYF,TGTGCCAGCAGTTTAGCTAGCGGGGCGCTACAAGAGACCCAGTACTTC
.,TRBJ1-1,TRBV5-4,.,CASSLRRGVTNTEAFF,TGTGCCAGCAGCTTGAGGCGCGGGGTGACGAACACTGAAGCTTTCTTT
.,TRBJ1-5,TRBV18,many,CASSPGPINQPQHF,TGTGCCAGCTCACCGGGGCCCATCAATCAGCCCCAGCATTTT
.,TRBJ1-1,TRBV6-1,few,CATGGGGRGTEAFF,TGTGCCACCGGGGGAGGGGGTCGGGGCACTGAAGCTTTCTTT
.,TRBJ1-1,TRBV5-1,few,CASSWVEFDTEAFF,TGCGCCAGCAGCTGGGTAGAATTCGACACTGAAGCTTTCTTT
.,TRBJ2-6,TRBV4-1,once,CASSHPFEKGGANVLTF,TGCGCCAGCAGCCATCCCTTCGAAAAAGGGGGGGCCAACGTCCTGACTTTC
.,TRBJ1-1,TRBV20-1,few,CSARQGRLVRTEAFF,TGCAGTGCTAGACAGGGGAGGCTGGTCCGAACTGAAGCTTTCTTT